This entry concerns a single TCR beta chain. These data are taken from a study of blood T cell repertoires in COVID-19. About the study: Sources were T cells, B-cell-depleted T cells, or PBMCs; the material itself was cDNA or gDNA.

Seattle patients were enrolled during active infection and followed longitudinally. Germline-derived CDR1 and CDR2 are DFQATT and SNEGSKA (reference sequence). CDR3 length: 11 amino acids. V dropped 4 bases and J dropped 11 bases, with 12 bases sitting between them. In the original workflow: Reference gene primer amplification in the assay estimated nucleated cell counts. Profiled with immunoSEQ multiplex PCR; TCRdb holds only in-frame clones, not every one. V and J calls plus clone size are reproduced from that table; the DNA served to infer D and trimming. The table shows 200,000 to 300,000 clones, with 85% to 90% occurring only once.

The clonotype was recovered from a woman aged 60-70 years with COVID-19, enrolled during active disease. Sequenced sample: peripheral blood. The chain combines TRBV20-1 with TRBJ1-5; D gene ambiguous. CDR3 in amino acids: CSANRVEAQHF. In DNA, the CDR3 is TGCAGTGCTAACCGGGTCGAGGCCCAGCATTTT.